The clone carrying this TCR beta chain was picked up a small number of times. Its cognate antigen is unknown. The record originates from a study of identical twins. Findings and limits, study-wide: Shared out-of-frame alpha sequences (those common to twins) showed excess low generation probability.

The CDR3 consists of 16 residues. CDR1 is MDHEN, CDR2 SYDVKM, per germline. V was shortened by 2 bases and J by 9 bases, with 20 bases between the two germline ends. TCRdb used MiXCR to reprocess the 5' RACE reads, holding one entry per CDR3 protein. The sample lists roughly 250,000 distinct CDR3 sequences, around 7.6% occurring once. These data were likewise used in another study, on yellow fever vaccine responses in identical twins.

Sequencing input: CD8+ T cells sorted from blood. The receptor was derived from a woman under 30 in good health. This chain uses TRBV28 with TRBJ2-1; D possibly corresponds to TRBD2 (5 bases). The DNA for the CDR3 is TGTGCCAGCAGTTTAATATCGGAACTGACTACATTTGAGCAGTTCTTC. Protein: CASSLISELTTFEQFF.